This T cell receptor beta chain derives from a study of blood T cell repertoires in COVID-19. The CDR3 sequence is 16 residues long. Germline V gives CDR1 SEHNR, CDR2 FQNEAQ (reference sequence). The V segment lost 5 bases and the J segment 0 bases; nucleotides outside the gene matches: 5. Using immunoSEQ multiplex PCR, the repertoire was profiled, and TCRdb retains in-frame clones only, with some absent. The data show around 200,000 clones, around nine tenths seen once. The rearrangement uses TRBV7-9 and TRBJ1-3, with TRBD1 identical over 9 bases. The TCR sequence derives from a middle-aged man with active or convalescent COVID-19. Material for sequencing was peripheral blood. The CDR3 spells CASSRTGETSGNTIYF. The CDR3, as DNA: TGTGCCAGCAGCCGGACAGGGGAGACCTCTGGAAACACCATATATTTT.